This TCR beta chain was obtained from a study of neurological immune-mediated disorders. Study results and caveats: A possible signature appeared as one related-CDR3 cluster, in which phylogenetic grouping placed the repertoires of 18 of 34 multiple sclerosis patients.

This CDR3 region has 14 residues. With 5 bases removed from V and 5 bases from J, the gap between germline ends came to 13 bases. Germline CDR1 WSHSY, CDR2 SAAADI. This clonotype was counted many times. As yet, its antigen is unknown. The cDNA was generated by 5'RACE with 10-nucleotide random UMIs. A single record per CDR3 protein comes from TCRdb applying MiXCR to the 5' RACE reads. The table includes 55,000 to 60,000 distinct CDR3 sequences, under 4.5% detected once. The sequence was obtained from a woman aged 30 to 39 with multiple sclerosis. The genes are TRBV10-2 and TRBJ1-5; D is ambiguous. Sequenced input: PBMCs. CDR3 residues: CASSLTARDQPQHF. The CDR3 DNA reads TGCGCCAGCAGTCTCACAGCCCGTGATCAGCCCCAGCATTTT.